This T cell receptor beta chain was captured by sequencing in a study of cytomegalovirus exposure and HLA in healthy donors. Notes on the study in general: In vitro experiments confirmed that three CMV-associated chains were specific for CMV antigens.

CDR3 size: 14 residues. Trimming shortened V by 7 bases and J by 4 bases, and 16 bases separated the two germline ends. The germline gives CDR1 MNHNY, CDR2 SVGAGI (reference sequence). A remark on this clone: Its antigen remains unknown.

In the PCR, 60 Vbeta and 13 Jbeta primers were used. TCRdb keeps only in-frame clones here, not all; method: immunoSEQ multiplex PCR. The sample lists about 140,000 clones; roughly 87% were seen once. The sequencing sample was made of PBMCs. This sequence was found in a woman aged 35 to 49 in good health and CMV-seronegative. V usage is TRBV6-6 and J usage is TRBJ1-1, with D unclear. The DNA for the CDR3 is TGTGCCAGCAATGATGTTACGGAGGGCACTGAAGCTTTCTTT. Translated: CASNDVTEGTEAFF.